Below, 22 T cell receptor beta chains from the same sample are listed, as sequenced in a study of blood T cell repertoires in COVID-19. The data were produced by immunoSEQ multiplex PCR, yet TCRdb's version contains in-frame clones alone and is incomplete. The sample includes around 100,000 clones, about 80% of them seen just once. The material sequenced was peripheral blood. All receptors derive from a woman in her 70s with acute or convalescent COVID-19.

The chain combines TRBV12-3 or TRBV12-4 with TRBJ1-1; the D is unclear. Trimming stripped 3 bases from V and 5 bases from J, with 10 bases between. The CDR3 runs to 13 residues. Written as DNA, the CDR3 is TGTGCCAGCAGTTTGAGGCTCGAAACTGAAGCTTTCTTT. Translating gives CASSLRLETEAFF.

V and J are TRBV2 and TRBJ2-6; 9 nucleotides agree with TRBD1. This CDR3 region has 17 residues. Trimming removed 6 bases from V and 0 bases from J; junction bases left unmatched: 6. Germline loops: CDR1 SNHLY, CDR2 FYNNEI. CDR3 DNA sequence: TGTGCCAGCAGGTCCGGGACAGGGAGCTCTGGGGCCAACGTCCTGACTTTC. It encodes CASRSGTGSSGANVLTF.

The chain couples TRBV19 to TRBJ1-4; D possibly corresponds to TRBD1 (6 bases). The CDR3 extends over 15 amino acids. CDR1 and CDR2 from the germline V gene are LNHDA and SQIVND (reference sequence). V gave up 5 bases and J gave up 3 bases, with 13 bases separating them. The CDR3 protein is CASSRGGWANEKLFF. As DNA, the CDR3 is TGTGCCAGTAGTCGGGGGGGCTGGGCTAATGAAAAACTGTTTTTT.

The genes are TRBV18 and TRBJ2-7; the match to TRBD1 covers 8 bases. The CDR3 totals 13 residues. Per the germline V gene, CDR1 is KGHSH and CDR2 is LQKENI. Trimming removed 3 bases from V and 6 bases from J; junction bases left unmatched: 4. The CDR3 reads CASSPATGVEQYV. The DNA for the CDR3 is TGTGCCAGCTCACCGGCGACAGGGGTCGAGCAGTACGTC.

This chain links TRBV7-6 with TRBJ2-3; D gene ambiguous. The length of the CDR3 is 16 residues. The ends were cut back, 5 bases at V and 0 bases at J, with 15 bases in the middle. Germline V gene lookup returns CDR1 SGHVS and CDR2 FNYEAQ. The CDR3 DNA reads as TGTGCCAGCAGCCAAGCGTTTGCTCCTAGCACAGATACGCAGTATTTT. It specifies CASSQAFAPSTDTQYF.

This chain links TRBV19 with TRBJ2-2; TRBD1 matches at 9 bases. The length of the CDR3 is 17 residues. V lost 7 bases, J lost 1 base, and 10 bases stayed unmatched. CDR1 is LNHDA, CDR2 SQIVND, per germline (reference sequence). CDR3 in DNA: TGTGCCAGTATTAGGGGATGGACAGGGGAGAACACCGGGGAGCTGTTTTTT. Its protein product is CASIRGWTGENTGELFF.

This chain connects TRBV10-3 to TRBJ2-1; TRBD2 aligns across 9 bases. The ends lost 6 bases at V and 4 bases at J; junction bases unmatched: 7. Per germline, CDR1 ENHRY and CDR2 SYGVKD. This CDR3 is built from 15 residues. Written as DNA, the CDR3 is TGTGCCATCAGGAATAGCGGGGGTACTTACAATGAGCAGTTCTTC. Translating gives CAIRNSGGTYNEQFF.

CDR3 residues: CASRSGEWITEAFF. The CDR3 nucleotides read TGCGCCAGTCGGTCAGGGGAGTGGATCACTGAAGCTTTCTTT. The gene calls are TRBV5-1 and TRBJ1-1; tentatively, D is TRBD1 (6 bases). The V and J ends lost 8 bases and 4 bases respectively, with 18 bases between them. The CDR3 contains 14 residues. CDR1 SGHRS and CDR2 YFSETQ come from the germline V gene.

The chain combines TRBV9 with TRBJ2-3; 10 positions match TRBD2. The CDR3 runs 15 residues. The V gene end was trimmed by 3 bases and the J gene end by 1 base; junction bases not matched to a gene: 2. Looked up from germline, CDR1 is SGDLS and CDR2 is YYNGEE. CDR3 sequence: CASSATSGGTDTQYF. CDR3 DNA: TGTGCCAGCAGCGCCACTAGCGGGGGCACAGATACGCAGTATTTT. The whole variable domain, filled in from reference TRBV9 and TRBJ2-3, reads DSGVTQTPKHLITATGQRVTLRCSPRSGDLSVYWYQQSLDQGLQFLIQYYNGEERAKGNILERFSAQQFPDLHSELNLSSLELGDSALYFCASSATSGGTDTQYFGPGTRLTVL.

The DNA for the CDR3 is TGTGCCAGCAGCTTAGATTCGCAACCAGCCTACGAGCAGTACTTC. Its protein is CASSLDSQPAYEQYF. The chain joins TRBV11-2 to TRBJ2-7; D is unclear. Germline CDR1 reads SGHAT; CDR2 reads FQNNGV. Deletions cut 0 bases from V and 2 bases from J, with 11 bases between. The CDR3 runs 15 residues.

Written as DNA, the CDR3 is TGTGCCACCAGCAGCCCACTAGGCGCCCAAGAGACCCAGTACTTC. This codes for CATSSPLGAQETQYF. The chain combines TRBV24-1 with TRBJ2-5; D is possibly TRBD2 (5 bases). V was pared by 7 bases and J by 1 base, with 15 bases between. CDR3 length: 15 amino acids. Germline V CDR1 and CDR2: KGHDR, SFDVKD.

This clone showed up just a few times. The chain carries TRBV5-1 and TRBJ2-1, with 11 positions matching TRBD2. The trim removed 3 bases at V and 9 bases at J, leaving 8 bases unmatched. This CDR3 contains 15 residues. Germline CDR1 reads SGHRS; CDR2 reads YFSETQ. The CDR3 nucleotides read TGCGCCAGCAGCTCCGGTAGCGGGGGGGCCCGTGAGCAGTTCTTC. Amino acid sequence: CASSSGSGGAREQFF.

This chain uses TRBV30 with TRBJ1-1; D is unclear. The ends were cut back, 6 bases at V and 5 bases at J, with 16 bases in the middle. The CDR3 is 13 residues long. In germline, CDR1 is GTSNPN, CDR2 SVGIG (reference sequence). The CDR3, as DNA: TGTGCCTGCCAGGCCTTGCATTCAACTGAAGCTTTCTTT. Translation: CACQALHSTEAFF.

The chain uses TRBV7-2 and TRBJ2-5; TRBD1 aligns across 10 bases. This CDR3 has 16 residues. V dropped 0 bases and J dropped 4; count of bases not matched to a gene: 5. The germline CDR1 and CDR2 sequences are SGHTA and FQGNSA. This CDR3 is CASSLAGQGVAETQYF. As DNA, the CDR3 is TGTGCCAGCAGCTTAGCAGGACAGGGGGTGGCAGAGACCCAGTACTTC.

CDR3 bases: TGTGCCAGCAGCTTTCAGGGACAGGGCGGAGAGACCCAGTACTTC. Protein product: CASSFQGQGGETQYF. The chain carries TRBV7-3 and TRBJ2-5; the match to TRBD1 covers 9 bases. Germline V gene sequence: CDR1 SGHTA, CDR2 FQGTGA. V lost 3 bases to trimming and J lost 4 bases; unmatched junction nucleotides: 6. This CDR3 spans 15 amino acids.

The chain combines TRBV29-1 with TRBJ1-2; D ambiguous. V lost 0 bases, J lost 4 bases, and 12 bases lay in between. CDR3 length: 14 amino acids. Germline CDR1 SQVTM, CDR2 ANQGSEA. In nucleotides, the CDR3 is TGCAGCGTTGAAGATCGTCCGGGTTCCTATGGCTACACCTTC. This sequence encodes CSVEDRPGSYGYTF. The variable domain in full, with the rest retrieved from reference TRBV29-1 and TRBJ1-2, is SAVISQKPSRDICQRGTSLTIQCQVDSQVTMMFWYRQQPGQSLTLIATANQGSEATYESGFVIDKFPISRPNLTFSTLTVSNMSPEDSSIYLCSVEDRPGSYGYTFGSGTRLTVV.

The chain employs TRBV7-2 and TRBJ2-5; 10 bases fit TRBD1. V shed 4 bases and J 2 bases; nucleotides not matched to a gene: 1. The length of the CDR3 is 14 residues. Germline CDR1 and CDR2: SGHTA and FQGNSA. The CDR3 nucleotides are TGTGCCAGCAGCTGGGGACAGGGGCAAGAGACCCAGTACTTC. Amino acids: CASSWGQGQETQYF.

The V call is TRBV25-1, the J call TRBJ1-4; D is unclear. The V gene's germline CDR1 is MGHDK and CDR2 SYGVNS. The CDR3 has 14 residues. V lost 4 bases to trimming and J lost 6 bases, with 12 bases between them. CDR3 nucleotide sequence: TGTGCCAGCAGTGCCGTCGATCGGGATGAAAAACTGTTTTTT. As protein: CASSAVDRDEKLFF.

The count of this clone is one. This CDR3 is CASSTTLTGYEQYF. In DNA form, the CDR3 reads TGTGCCAGCTCAACAACATTGACAGGCTACGAGCAGTACTTC. The J gene is TRBJ2-7, the V gene TRBV18; the D gene is possibly TRBD1 (6 bases). Trimming removed 5 bases from V and 3 bases from J, with 14 bases in between. This CDR3 is built from 14 residues. The germline gives CDR1 KGHSH, CDR2 LQKENI.

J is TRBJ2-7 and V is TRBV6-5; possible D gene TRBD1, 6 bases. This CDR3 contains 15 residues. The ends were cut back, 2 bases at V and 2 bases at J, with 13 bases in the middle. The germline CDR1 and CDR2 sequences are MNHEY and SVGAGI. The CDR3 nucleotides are TGTGCCAGCAGTTACGGACAGCCGTCCCCCTACGAGCAGTACTTC. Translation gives CASSYGQPSPYEQYF.

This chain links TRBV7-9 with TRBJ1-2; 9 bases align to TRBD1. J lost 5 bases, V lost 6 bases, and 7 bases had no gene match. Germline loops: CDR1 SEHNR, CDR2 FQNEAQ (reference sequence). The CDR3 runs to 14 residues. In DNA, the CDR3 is TGTGCCAGCAGTTTCGGACAGGGGATGTATGGCTACACCTTC. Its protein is CASSFGQGMYGYTF.

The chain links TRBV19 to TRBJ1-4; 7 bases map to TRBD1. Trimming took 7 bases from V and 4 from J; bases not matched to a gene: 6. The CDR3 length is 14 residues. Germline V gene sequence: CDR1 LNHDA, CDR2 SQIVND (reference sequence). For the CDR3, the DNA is TGTGCCAGTAAGGAGGGGGCTAATAATGAAAAACTGTTTTTT. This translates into CASKEGANNEKLFF.